The clone carrying this T cell receptor (beta chain) occurred a few times. Its antigen is undetermined. The data were produced by immunoSEQ multiplex PCR, yet TCRdb's version contains in-frame clones alone and is incomplete. The table lists about 37,000 clones, roughly 32% of them singletons, with 1.5% to 2% in the top ten. These data originate in a study of sequential checkpoint blockade in melanoma. Study details: First-line arms were nivolumab then ipilimumab, or the reverse, randomized 1:1.

Whole-study findings and limits: Pretreatment TIL clonality tracked with response in the nivolumab-first arm.

This sample's treatment: randomized to nivolumab then ipilimumab (arm A) or the reverse (arm B). The input for sequencing was tumor tissue (inferred from file names), taken from a patient given nivolumab and ipilimumab in sequence. The sequence derives from a human donor with melanoma.

CDR3: CASSRVGLGEAGRADTQYF. For the CDR3, the DNA is TGTGCCAGCAGCCGTGTTGGGCTAGGAGAGGCAGGGCGGGCGGATACGCAGTATTTT. The V gene is TRBV11-3, the J gene TRBJ2-3, with D possibly called TRBD1 or TRBD2 (5 bases each). V was trimmed by 5 bases and J by 6 bases, leaving 30 bases between them. Germline V gives CDR1 SGHNT, CDR2 YENEEA. The CDR3 is 19 amino acids.